This is a list of T cell receptor beta chains from one sample in a study of CD8 T cells in Susac syndrome. A single record per CDR3 protein comes from TCRdb applying MiXCR to the immunoSEQ multiplex PCR reads. The repertoire holds 150,000 to 200,000 distinct CDR3 sequences, approximately 94% seen once, with 0.1% to 0.13% in the top ten. Sequences were obtained from CD4+ T cells from PBMCs. The receptors were gathered from a human donor with Susac syndrome. CDR3s include the opening cysteine and the closing phenylalanine or tryptophan. A D gene is named only where the DNA matches it firmly. Size values are once, few and many counts, or a class for expanded clones, and some rows have none.

j_gene: TRBJ2-1; v_gene: TRBV19; abundance: NA; d_gene: NA; CDR3aa: CASSTQPQGRGQFF; CDR3nt: TGTGCCAGTTCCACTCAGCCCCAGGGTCGGGGGCAGTTCTTC
j_gene: TRBJ2-1; v_gene: TRBV6-2/TRBV6-3; abundance: NA; d_gene: TRBD1; CDR3aa: CASSWGFRGSSYNEQFF; CDR3nt: TGTGCCAGCAGTTGGGGATTCAGGGGGAGCTCCTACAATGAGCAGTTCTTC
j_gene: TRBJ2-7; v_gene: TRBV4-2; abundance: NA; d_gene: NA; CDR3aa: CASSQDLWRRDEQYF; CDR3nt: TGTGCCAGCAGCCAAGATTTGTGGCGCAGGGACGAGCAGTACTTC
j_gene: TRBJ2-3; v_gene: TRBV24-1; abundance: NA; d_gene: TRBD2; CDR3aa: CASAGPDTQYF; CDR3nt: TGTGCCTCAGCGGGGCCAGATACGCAGTATTTT
j_gene: TRBJ1-1; v_gene: TRBV29-1; abundance: NA; d_gene: NA; CDR3aa: CSVDGLGRSEAFF; CDR3nt: TGCAGCGTTGACGGACTAGGACGGTCCGAAGCTTTCTTT
j_gene: TRBJ2-2; v_gene: TRBV12-3/TRBV12-4; abundance: NA; d_gene: NA; CDR3aa: CASRGRTSNTGELFF; CDR3nt: TGTGCCAGCAGAGGAAGGACATCGAACACCGGGGAGCTGTTTTTT
j_gene: TRBJ1-2; v_gene: TRBV5-6; abundance: NA; d_gene: NA; CDR3aa: CASSLVVGGYTF; CDR3nt: TGTGCCAGCAGCTTGGTGGTTGGGGGCTACACCTTC
j_gene: TRBJ2-6; v_gene: TRBV7-2; abundance: NA; d_gene: NA; CDR3aa: CASSWDLSGANVLTF; CDR3nt: TGTGCCAGCAGCTGGGACCTCTCTGGGGCCAACGTCCTGACTTTC
j_gene: TRBJ2-5; v_gene: TRBV19; abundance: NA; d_gene: TRBD2; CDR3aa: CASSTELAGGGETQYF; CDR3nt: TGTGCCAGTAGCACTGAACTAGCGGGGGGAGGAGAGACCCAGTACTTC
j_gene: TRBJ1-6; v_gene: TRBV15; abundance: NA; d_gene: NA; CDR3aa: CATSRDRGQLYSPLHF; CDR3nt: TGTGCCACCAGCAGAGATCGCGGACAGCTATATTCACCCCTCCACTTT
j_gene: TRBJ1-1; v_gene: TRBV3-1; abundance: NA; d_gene: NA; CDR3aa: CASRATHMNTEAFF; CDR3nt: TGTGCCAGCAGGGCAACCCACATGAACACTGAAGCTTTCTTT
j_gene: TRBJ1-4; v_gene: TRBV4-2; abundance: NA; d_gene: NA; CDR3aa: CASSQASGEKLFF; CDR3nt: TGTGCCAGCAGCCAAGCTTCCGGGGAAAAACTGTTTTTT
j_gene: TRBJ1-2; v_gene: TRBV29-1; abundance: NA; d_gene: NA; CDR3aa: CSVAPRDGYTF; CDR3nt: TGCAGCGTCGCCCCCAGGGATGGCTACACCTTC
j_gene: TRBJ2-1; v_gene: TRBV5-1; abundance: NA; d_gene: TRBD2; CDR3aa: CASSSARRGEGYNEQFF; CDR3nt: TGCGCCAGCAGCTCGGCGCGACGGGGGGAAGGCTACAATGAGCAGTTCTTC
j_gene: TRBJ2-5; v_gene: TRBV30; abundance: NA; d_gene: TRBD2; CDR3aa: CAWDGTSGGVETQYF; CDR3nt: TGTGCCTGGGACGGTACTAGCGGGGGTGTAGAGACCCAGTACTTC
j_gene: TRBJ2-4; v_gene: TRBV6-1; abundance: NA; d_gene: TRBD1; CDR3aa: CASSEQGAPGDIQYF; CDR3nt: TGTGCCAGCAGTGAGCAGGGGGCTCCGGGGGACATTCAGTACTTC
j_gene: TRBJ1-1; v_gene: TRBV20-1; abundance: NA; d_gene: TRBD1; CDR3aa: CSAREDRVSTEAFF; CDR3nt: TGCAGTGCAAGAGAGGACAGGGTAAGCACTGAAGCTTTCTTT
j_gene: TRBJ2-7; v_gene: TRBV29-1; abundance: NA; d_gene: NA; CDR3aa: CSVQLAGYRQYF; CDR3nt: TGCAGCGTCCAGCTTGCAGGGTATCGGCAGTACTTC
j_gene: TRBJ2-3; v_gene: TRBV5-4; abundance: NA; d_gene: NA; CDR3aa: CASSPQFRVSTDTQYF; CDR3nt: TGTGCCAGCAGCCCCCAGTTCCGAGTGAGCACAGATACGCAGTATTTT
j_gene: TRBJ2-5; v_gene: TRBV29-1; abundance: NA; d_gene: NA; CDR3aa: CSVGGVGFQETQYF; CDR3nt: TGCAGCGTTGGCGGTGTGGGATTTCAAGAGACCCAGTACTTC
j_gene: TRBJ1-2; v_gene: TRBV7-9; abundance: NA; d_gene: NA; CDR3aa: CASSLEGYTF; CDR3nt: TGTGCCAGCAGCTTAGAAGGCTACACCTTC
j_gene: TRBJ1-1; v_gene: TRBV7-2; abundance: NA; d_gene: NA; CDR3aa: CASSLNPTSPQRNTEAFF; CDR3nt: TGTGCCAGCAGCTTAAACCCAACGAGCCCACAAAGGAACACTGAAGCTTTCTTT
j_gene: TRBJ2-2; v_gene: TRBV20-1; abundance: NA; d_gene: NA; CDR3aa: CSASDLNTGELFF; CDR3nt: TGCAGTGCTAGCGATTTGAACACCGGGGAGCTGTTTTTT
j_gene: TRBJ1-1; v_gene: TRBV4-3; abundance: NA; d_gene: NA; CDR3aa: CASSQGRANTEAFF; CDR3nt: TGCGCCAGCAGCCAAGGCAGGGCGAACACTGAAGCTTTCTTT
j_gene: TRBJ2-7; v_gene: TRBV20-1; abundance: NA; d_gene: TRBD1; CDR3aa: CSASGQGMRNEQYF; CDR3nt: TGCAGTGCTAGTGGACAGGGGATGAGGAACGAGCAGTACTTC
j_gene: TRBJ2-7; v_gene: TRBV20-1; abundance: NA; d_gene: NA; CDR3aa: CSATGAQASYEQYF; CDR3nt: TGCAGTGCTACCGGCGCGCAGGCCTCCTACGAGCAGTACTTC
j_gene: TRBJ2-3; v_gene: TRBV7-9; abundance: NA; d_gene: NA; CDR3aa: CASSPEGRSTDTQYF; CDR3nt: TGTGCCAGCAGCCCCGAGGGCCGAAGCACAGATACGCAGTATTTT
j_gene: TRBJ2-7; v_gene: TRBV28; abundance: NA; d_gene: TRBD1; CDR3aa: CASSPRDSPYEQYF; CDR3nt: TGTGCCAGCAGCCCCAGGGACAGTCCCTACGAGCAGTACTTC
j_gene: TRBJ2-2; v_gene: TRBV20-1; abundance: NA; d_gene: TRBD2; CDR3aa: CSAIKAGLNTGELFF; CDR3nt: TGCAGTGCTATTAAAGCGGGGCTGAACACCGGGGAGCTGTTTTTT
j_gene: TRBJ1-2; v_gene: TRBV9; abundance: NA; d_gene: TRBD1; CDR3aa: CASSVEGQGYGYTF; CDR3nt: TGTGCCAGCAGCGTAGAGGGACAGGGCTATGGCTACACCTTC
j_gene: TRBJ2-5; v_gene: TRBV6-5; abundance: NA; d_gene: TRBD1; CDR3aa: CASSLGTAQETQYF; CDR3nt: TGTGCCAGCAGCCTCGGGACAGCCCAAGAGACCCAGTACTTC
j_gene: TRBJ2-3; v_gene: TRBV20-1; abundance: NA; d_gene: NA; CDR3aa: CSTTGLGTDTQYF; CDR3nt: TGCAGTACGACAGGCCTGGGCACAGATACGCAGTATTTT
j_gene: TRBJ2-7; v_gene: TRBV6-5; abundance: NA; d_gene: NA; CDR3aa: CASSSLGEQYF; CDR3nt: TGTGCCAGCAGTTCGCTTGGGGAGCAGTACTTC
j_gene: TRBJ1-5; v_gene: TRBV4-2; abundance: NA; d_gene: TRBD1; CDR3aa: CASSQDWDSSWQPQHF; CDR3nt: TGTGCCAGCAGCCAAGACTGGGACAGTTCTTGGCAGCCCCAGCATTTT
j_gene: TRBJ1-2; v_gene: TRBV29-1; abundance: NA; d_gene: NA; CDR3aa: CSVQHPGATANYGYTF; CDR3nt: TGCAGCGTTCAACATCCAGGGGCGACAGCTAACTATGGCTACACCTTC
j_gene: TRBJ2-3; v_gene: TRBV11-2; abundance: NA; d_gene: NA; CDR3aa: CASTQEGGGITDTQYF; CDR3nt: TGTGCCAGTACACAGGAGGGAGGGGGAATCACAGATACGCAGTATTTT
j_gene: TRBJ1-2; v_gene: TRBV29-1; abundance: NA; d_gene: TRBD1; CDR3aa: CSVTLQGAGYGYTF; CDR3nt: TGCAGCGTGACCCTACAGGGGGCAGGCTATGGCTACACCTTC
j_gene: TRBJ2-6; v_gene: TRBV6-6; abundance: NA; d_gene: NA; CDR3aa: CASTLEGAGANVLTF; CDR3nt: TGTGCCAGCACCCTGGAGGGGGCTGGGGCCAACGTCCTGACTTTC
j_gene: TRBJ2-6; v_gene: TRBV11-2; abundance: NA; d_gene: NA; CDR3aa: CASSWAGANVLTF; CDR3nt: TGTGCCAGCAGCTGGGCTGGGGCCAACGTCCTGACTTTC
j_gene: TRBJ1-2; v_gene: TRBV5-1; abundance: NA; d_gene: TRBD1; CDR3aa: CASSSQGADGYTF; CDR3nt: TGCGCCAGCAGCTCACAGGGGGCTGATGGCTACACCTTC
j_gene: TRBJ1-5; v_gene: TRBV6-1; abundance: once; d_gene: NA; CDR3aa: CASSEVGGNQPQHF; CDR3nt: TGTGCCAGCAGTGAAGTAGGGGGGAATCAGCCCCAGCATTTT
j_gene: TRBJ1-5; v_gene: TRBV12-3/TRBV12-4; abundance: NA; d_gene: NA; CDR3aa: CASGLETQPQHF; CDR3nt: TGTGCCAGCGGCTTGGAGACACAGCCCCAGCATTTT
j_gene: TRBJ1-2; v_gene: TRBV20-1; abundance: few; d_gene: NA; CDR3aa: CSAPSDSNYGYTF; CDR3nt: TGCAGTGCTCCGTCGGACAGCAACTATGGCTACACCTTC
j_gene: TRBJ2-1; v_gene: TRBV7-2; abundance: NA; d_gene: NA; CDR3aa: CASSLGASYNEQFF; CDR3nt: TGTGCCAGCAGCTTAGGGGCATCCTACAATGAGCAGTTCTTC
j_gene: TRBJ2-5; v_gene: TRBV14; abundance: NA; d_gene: TRBD2; CDR3aa: CASSEGGGAPLQETQYF; CDR3nt: TGTGCCAGCAGCGAGGGCGGGGGGGCCCCCCTCCAAGAGACCCAGTACTTC
j_gene: TRBJ1-3; v_gene: TRBV11-2; abundance: NA; d_gene: NA; CDR3aa: CASSLINTIYF; CDR3nt: TGTGCCAGCAGCTTAATAAACACCATATATTTT
j_gene: TRBJ2-1; v_gene: TRBV7-2; abundance: NA; d_gene: TRBD2; CDR3aa: CASSLVVAGDPRHEQFF; CDR3nt: TGTGCCAGCAGCTTAGTGGTAGCGGGGGACCCACGGCATGAGCAGTTCTTC
j_gene: TRBJ2-3; v_gene: TRBV18; abundance: NA; d_gene: NA; CDR3aa: CASSPRLGTQYF; CDR3nt: TGTGCCAGCTCACCACGGCTGGGAACGCAGTATTTT
j_gene: TRBJ2-5; v_gene: TRBV5-1; abundance: NA; d_gene: NA; CDR3aa: CASSPRPTRETQYF; CDR3nt: TGCGCCAGCAGCCCAAGACCGACCAGAGAGACCCAGTACTTC
j_gene: TRBJ2-5; v_gene: TRBV7-9; abundance: NA; d_gene: NA; CDR3aa: CASSPPFGRRQTQYF; CDR3nt: TGTGCCAGCAGCCCCCCTTTTGGTAGGAGGCAGACCCAGTACTTC
j_gene: TRBJ2-1; v_gene: TRBV20-1; abundance: NA; d_gene: TRBD2; CDR3aa: CSAIRGDQFF; CDR3nt: TGCAGTGCTATCCGGGGGGACCAGTTCTTC